One and the same sample provided the 4 T cell receptor beta chains below, sequenced in a study of cytotoxic CD8 clonotypes in ibrutinib-treated CLL. Sequencing used immunoSEQ multiplex PCR; TCRdb keeps in-frame clones, though not all of them. The table has roughly 190,000 clones, approximately 72% seen once. The sample in question was PBMCs, obtained after 24 months of ibrutinib treatment. The receptors were sampled from a human donor with chronic lymphocytic leukemia.

Here the CDR3 DNA reads TGTGCCAGCAGTGCGGAGGGACTAGCGGGTTACAATGAGCAGTTCTTC. The encoded protein is CASSAEGLAGYNEQFF. This chain connects TRBV2 to TRBJ2-1, with 12 bases aligning to TRBD2. V dropped 4 bases and J dropped 4; count of bases not matched to a gene: 5. CDR1 and CDR2 (germline): SNHLY, FYNNEI. The CDR3 sequence is 16 residues long.

The rearrangement uses TRBV7-9 and TRBJ1-2; TRBD1 matches at 9 bases. The CDR3 covers 15 residues. Germline V gives CDR1 SEHNR, CDR2 FQNEAQ (reference sequence). V shed 4 bases, J shed 5 bases, and the junction held 8 bases outside the gene matches. CDR3 nucleotide sequence: TGTGCCAGCAGCTCCTTTCGCGGGACAGGGTATGGCTACACCTTC. This translates into CASSSFRGTGYGYTF.

The rearrangement uses TRBV6-5 and TRBJ2-2, with unresolved D. From germline, CDR1 is MNHEY and CDR2 SVGAGI. V lost 0 bases and J 4 bases, leaving 6 bases between the germline ends. This CDR3 comprises 14 residues. CDR3 residues: CASSYSGPTGELFF. The CDR3 DNA is TGTGCCAGCAGTTACTCAGGACCCACCGGGGAGCTGTTTTTT.

The chain has TRBV7-2 and TRBJ2-3; 10 nucleotides line up with TRBD2. V lost 5 bases to trimming and J lost 4 bases; unmatched junction nucleotides: 18. The CDR3 sequence is 19 residues long. CDR1 and CDR2 from the germline V gene are SGHTA and FQGNSA. Written as DNA, the CDR3 is TGTGCCAGCAGCGCCTTAGGGAGGACTAGCGGTAGAGTCGCAGATACGCAGTATTTT. Residues: CASSALGRTSGRVADTQYF. Supplemented by reference TRBV7-2 and TRBJ2-3, the full variable domain reads GAGVSQSPSNKVTEKGKDVELRCDPISGHTALYWYRQSLGQGLEFLIYFQGNSAPDKSGLPSDRFSAERTGGSVSTLTIQRTQQEDSAVYLCASSALGRTSGRVADTQYFGPGTRLTVL.